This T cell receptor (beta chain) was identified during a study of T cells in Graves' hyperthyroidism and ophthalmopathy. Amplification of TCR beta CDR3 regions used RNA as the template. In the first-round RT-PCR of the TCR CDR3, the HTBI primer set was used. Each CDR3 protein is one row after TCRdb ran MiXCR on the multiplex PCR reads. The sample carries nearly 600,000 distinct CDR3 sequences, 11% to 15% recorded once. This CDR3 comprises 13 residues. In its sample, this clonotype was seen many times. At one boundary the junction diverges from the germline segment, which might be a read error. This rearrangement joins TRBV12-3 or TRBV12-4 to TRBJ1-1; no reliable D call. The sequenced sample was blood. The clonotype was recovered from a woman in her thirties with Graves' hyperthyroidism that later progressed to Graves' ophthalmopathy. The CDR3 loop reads CASSSRENTEAFF. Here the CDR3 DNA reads TGCGCCAGCAGCTCCCGGGAGAACACTGAAGCTTTCTTT.